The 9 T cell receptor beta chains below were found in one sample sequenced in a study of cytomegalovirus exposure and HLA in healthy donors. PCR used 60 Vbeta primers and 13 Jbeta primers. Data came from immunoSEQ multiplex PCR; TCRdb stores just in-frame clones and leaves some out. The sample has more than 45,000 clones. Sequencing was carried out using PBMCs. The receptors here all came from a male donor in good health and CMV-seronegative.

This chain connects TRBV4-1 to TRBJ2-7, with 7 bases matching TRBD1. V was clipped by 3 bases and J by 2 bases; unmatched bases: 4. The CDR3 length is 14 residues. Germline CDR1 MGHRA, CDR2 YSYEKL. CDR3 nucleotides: TGCGCCAGCAGCCAGACAGGGAGCGCCTACGAGCAGTACTTC. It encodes CASSQTGSAYEQYF.

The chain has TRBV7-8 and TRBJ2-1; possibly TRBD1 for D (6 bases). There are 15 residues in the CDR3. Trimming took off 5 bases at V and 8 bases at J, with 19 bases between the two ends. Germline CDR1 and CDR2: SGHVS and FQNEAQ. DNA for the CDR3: TGTGCCAGCAGCACTCGTACAGGGTGGGGCGATGAGCAGTTCTTC. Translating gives CASSTRTGWGDEQFF.

The CDR3 reads CASSHHRRAGTEAFF. In nucleotides, the CDR3 is TGCGCCAGCAGTCACCACCGACGGGCGGGAACTGAAGCTTTCTTT. V is TRBV23-1 and J is TRBJ1-1; D not certain. TRBV23-1 is designated an ORF whose function remains uncertain. Between the trimmed V and J ends, which lost 3 bases and 5 bases, there was a span of 16 bases. The CDR3 runs 15 residues.

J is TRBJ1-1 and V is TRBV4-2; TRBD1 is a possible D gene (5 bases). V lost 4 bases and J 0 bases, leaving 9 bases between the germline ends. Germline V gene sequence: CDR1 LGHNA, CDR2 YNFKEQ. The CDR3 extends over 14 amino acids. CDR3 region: CASSPQGMNTEAFF. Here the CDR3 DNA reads TGTGCCAGCAGCCCGCAGGGAATGAACACTGAAGCTTTCTTT.

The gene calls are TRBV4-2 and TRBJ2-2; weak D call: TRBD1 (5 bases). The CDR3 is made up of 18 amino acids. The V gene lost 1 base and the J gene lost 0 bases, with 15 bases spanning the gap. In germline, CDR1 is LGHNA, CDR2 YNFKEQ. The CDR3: CASSQVQLGPANTGELFF. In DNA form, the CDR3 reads TGTGCCAGCAGCCAAGTTCAATTGGGGCCCGCGAACACCGGGGAGCTGTTTTTT.

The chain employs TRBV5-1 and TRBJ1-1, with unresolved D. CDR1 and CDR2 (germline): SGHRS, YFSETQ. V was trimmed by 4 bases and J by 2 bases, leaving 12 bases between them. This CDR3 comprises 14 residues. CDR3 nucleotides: TGCGCCAGCAGCCTCCCGGGATTTAACACTGAAGCTTTCTTT. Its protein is CASSLPGFNTEAFF.

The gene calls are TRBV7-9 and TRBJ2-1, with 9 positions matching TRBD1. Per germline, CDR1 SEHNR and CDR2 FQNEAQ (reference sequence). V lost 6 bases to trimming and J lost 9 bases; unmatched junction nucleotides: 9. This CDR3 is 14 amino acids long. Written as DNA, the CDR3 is TGTGCCAGCAGAGTCCCGGGACAGGGAGGTGAGCAGTTCTTC. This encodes CASRVPGQGGEQFF.

The CDR3 region is CASGPARGGSLSEQFF. The DNA for the CDR3 is TGTGCCAGCGGTCCAGCGAGGGGCGGGAGTTTGAGCGAGCAGTTCTTC. The chain recombines TRBV28 with TRBJ2-1; 7 bases are shared with TRBD2. CDR1 is MDHEN, CDR2 SYDVKM, per germline. Trimming at V came to 8 bases and at J to 10 bases, leaving 20 bases not matched to a gene. The CDR3 sequence is 16 residues long.

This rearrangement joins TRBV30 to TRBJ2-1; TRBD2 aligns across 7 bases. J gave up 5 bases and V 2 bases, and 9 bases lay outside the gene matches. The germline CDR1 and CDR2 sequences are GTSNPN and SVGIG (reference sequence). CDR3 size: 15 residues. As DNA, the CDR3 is TGTGCCTGGAGTCCCTCAGGACTAGTAAACAATGAGCAGTTCTTC. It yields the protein CAWSPSGLVNNEQFF.